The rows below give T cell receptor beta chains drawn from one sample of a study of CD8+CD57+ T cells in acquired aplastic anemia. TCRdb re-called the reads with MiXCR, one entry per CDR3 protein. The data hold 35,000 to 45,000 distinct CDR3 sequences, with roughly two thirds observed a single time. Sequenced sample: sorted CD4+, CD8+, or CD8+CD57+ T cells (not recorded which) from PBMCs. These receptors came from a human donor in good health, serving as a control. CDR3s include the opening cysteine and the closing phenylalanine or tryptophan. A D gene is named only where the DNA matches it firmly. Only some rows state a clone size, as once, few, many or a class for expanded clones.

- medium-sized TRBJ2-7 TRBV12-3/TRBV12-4 CASSLGGFDEQYF TGTGCCAGCAGTTTAGGAGGTTTCGACGAGCAGTACTTC
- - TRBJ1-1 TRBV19 CASSTLPTAQEAFF TGTGCCAGTAGTACGCTTCCGACAGCCCAAGAAGCTTTCTTT
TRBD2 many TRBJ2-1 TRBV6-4 CASSDSTSGASVEQFF TGTGCCAGCAGTGACTCCACTAGCGGGGCGAGCGTTGAGCAGTTCTTC
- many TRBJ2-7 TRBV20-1 CSARDLAPDRPISYEQYF TGCAGTGCTAGAGATCTCGCGCCGGACAGACCGATTTCCTACGAGCAGTACTTC
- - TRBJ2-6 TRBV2 CASKGSSGANVLTF TGTGCCAGCAAAGGGTCCTCTGGGGCCAACGTCCTGACTTTC
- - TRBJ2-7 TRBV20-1 CSVSTWGKSYEQYF TGCAGTGTCAGTACGTGGGGGAAGAGCTACGAGCAGTACTTC
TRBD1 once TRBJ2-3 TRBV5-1 CASSLLGQPTDTQYF TGCGCCAGCAGCTTGCTGGGACAGCCCACAGATACGCAGTATTTT
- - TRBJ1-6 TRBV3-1 CASSQATVGSSYNSPLHF TGTGCCAGCAGCCAAGCCACCGTCGGCAGCTCCTATAATTCACCCCTCCACTTT
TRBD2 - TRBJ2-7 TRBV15 CATSRDTSGGPTNYEQYF TGTGCCACCAGCAGAGATACTAGCGGGGGACCCACAAACTACGAGCAGTACTTC
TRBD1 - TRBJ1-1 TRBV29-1 CSVEGQGGAFF TGCAGCGTAGAGGGACAGGGGGGAGCTTTCTTT